The entry below describes one T cell receptor beta chain. It lacks a known antigen. Qualities for individual bases were not recorded, and no much larger clone is one base off. The entry originates in a study of blood T cell repertoires in COVID-19 (dated by TCRdb to 2020 to 2022). For the study in its entirety: Collaborator samples came from the United States, Italy and Spain and covered acute and convalescent phases of COVID-19. The material from the prospective study consisted of cDNA or gDNA derived from T cells, B-cell-depleted T cells, or PBMCs. Deeply sampled blood TCRbeta repertoires from subjects exposed to, actively infected with, or recovered from COVID-19 were included in the dataset. A freely available public database, intended as a resource for researchers studying the immune response to SARS-CoV-2, is where the repertoires were released. The samples were drawn from the first 160 participants of the ongoing ImmuneRACE study and from 950 to 1,500 subjects provided by 6 global collaborators. A de-identified subject ID, COVID-19 status, age in years and sex were almost always included in the sample metadata. Where HLA class I and class II types were available, the types were taken from metadata supplied by the sample provider, not from assay-based typing.

TCRbeta CDR3 regions were amplified from genomic DNA using the immunoSEQ Assay, a bias-controlled multiplex PCR. The study's processing was this. The number of nucleated cells in each sample was estimated from the amplification of reference gene primers within the assay. To quantify the absolute abundance of each unique TCRbeta CDR3 rearrangement, sequence reads were collapsed and filtered. For each sample, productive Simpson clonality was calculated by taking the square root of Simpson's diversity index across productive rearrangements. TCRdb limited this immuneACCESS table to in-frame rearrangements with V and J called. A share of clones is missing; checked studies link under half to unresolved V genes, and the rest is unexplained. V, J and clone size reflect that table, while D and trimming were determined from the DNA. Recorded for this sample are around 9,900 clones; around 78% of them occurred a single time. The ten most abundant clones make up roughly 34% of the sample.

Points the paper makes about the study in general: How much clinical and demographic metadata was included differed by source and by participant, and the metadata was provided uncurated.

Whole blood was collected in K2EDTA tubes by collaborating institutions according to the institutions' own protocols. For TCRbeta analysis, collaborators shipped samples as frozen whole blood, isolated PBMCs, or DNA extracted from either of those sample types. The germline V gene encodes CDR1 SSHAT and CDR2 FNYEAQ (reference sequence). The trim is 4 bases for V and 7 bases for J, with a gap of 31 bases between the germline ends. The CDR3 runs 19 amino acids, cysteine and phenylalanine included. CDR3 DNA only is kept here, 57 bases in frame from base 1. The rearrangement joined TRBV7-7 to TRBJ1-2; D gene: possibly TRBD1, on 5 matching bases. This receptor was taken from a human donor in a cohort sampled during active COVID-19. Sequenced input: peripheral blood. The CDR3 reads CASSSPERGLGPKGLGYTF. The DNA sequence reads TGTGCCAGCAGCTCCCCCGAAAGAGGCCTCGGCCCGAAGGGGCTTGGCTACACCTTC.